This TCR beta chain emerged from a study of blood T cell repertoires in COVID-19. In germline, CDR1 is LGHDT, CDR2 YNNKEL (reference sequence). The CDR3 extends over 20 amino acids. The germline V and J ends were trimmed by 0 bases and 0 bases, with 20 bases remaining between them. The protocol was immunoSEQ multiplex PCR, while the TCRdb copy is restricted to in-frame clones and leaves out a portion. The repertoire holds 150,000 to 200,000 clones, with roughly 86% as singletons. This clone was detected only once. The specimen was peripheral blood. J is TRBJ2-2 and V is TRBV3-1 (or the pseudogene TRBV3-2); D might be TRBD2 (7 bases). This TCR came from a man aged 45 to 65 with active or convalescent COVID-19. Written as DNA, the CDR3 is TGTGCCAGCAGCCAAGAATTGGGCGGGGGCCCCTTTCCGAACACCGGGGAGCTGTTTTTT. It is translated as CASSQELGGGPFPNTGELFF.